Shown below are 5 T cell receptor beta chains from a single sample sequenced in a study of blood T cells in healthy people across ages. With a J-beta primer mix and a sample-barcoded 5' primer, a second PCR ran about 7 to 12 cycles. TCRdb redid the calling of the 5' RACE reads with MiXCR, one entry per CDR3 protein. Of about 320,000 distinct CDR3 sequences in the sample, roughly 29% were seen once. The sequenced sample consisted of blood. These receptors originate from a woman between 70 and 85 years old in good health.

This clonotype appeared a single time. One end of the junction fails to match germline, which may point to a read error. The CDR3 spells CVSSSDRDTQYF. The CDR3 DNA is TGTGTCAGCAGCTCCGACAGGGATACGCAGTATTTT. The V call is TRBV12-3 or TRBV12-4, the J call TRBJ2-3, with a possible D match to TRBD1 (6 bases). This CDR3 comprises 12 residues.

Worth noting for this clonotype: At one boundary the junction diverges from the germline segment, which might be a read error. This chain joins TRBV20-1 and TRBJ2-7; 7 nucleotides agree with TRBD2. The tail of the sequence fits TRBJ2-5 better, so the J call may be wrong. Per the germline V gene, CDR1 is DFQATT and CDR2 is SNEGSKA (reference sequence). The CDR3 is 12 residues long. The CDR3 sequence: CGAGRLGETQYF. CDR3 in DNA: TGCGGTGCCGGGAGGCTAGGGGAGACCCAGTACTTC.

The chain joins TRBV7-9 to TRBJ2-1, with TRBD2 as a possible D gene (6 bases). Germline V CDR1 and CDR2: SEHNR, FQNEAQ (reference sequence). Trimming stripped 5 bases from V and 0 bases from J, with 17 bases between. The CDR3 totals 17 residues. CDR3 protein: CASSQLGGASSYNEQFF. The DNA for the CDR3 is TGTGCCAGCAGCCAACTCGGGGGAGCGAGCTCCTACAATGAGCAGTTCTTC.

The rearrangement uses TRBV6-2 or TRBV6-3 and TRBJ1-1; D is undetermined. Germline V gives CDR1 MNHEY, CDR2 SVGEGT. V lost 5 bases and J 0 bases, leaving 7 bases between the germline ends. This CDR3 comprises 13 residues. The CDR3 DNA sequence: TGTGCCAGCAGTAAGAGGGTGAACACTGAAGCTTTCTTT. Translation gives CASSKRVNTEAFF.

Here the CDR3 DNA reads TGTGCCAGCAGTACCTTTGACAGGGGAGAAGAAAAACTGTTTTTT. This sequence encodes CASSTFDRGEEKLFF. V usage is TRBV12-3 or TRBV12-4 and J usage is TRBJ1-4, with 8 bases fitting TRBD1. V lost 5 bases, J lost 8 bases, and 10 bases stayed unmatched. The CDR3 extends over 15 amino acids.